The 23 T cell receptor beta chains in this list originate from one sample, sequenced in a study of shared clonotypes between healthy human individuals. Only in-frame clones appear in the TCRdb table, and some are missing; sequencing was by immunoSEQ multiplex PCR. The sample yields 2 million to 3 million clones, 80% to 95% seen once. The sequencing input was naive CD4+ T cells from PBMCs. Described subset: CD45RA+ positively selected. The source of these receptors is a young man in good health. Some clones in this sample may be carry-over from other donors' samples.

The chain links TRBV2 to TRBJ2-1, with TRBD2 matching over 7 bases. Looked up from germline, CDR1 is SNHLY and CDR2 is FYNNEI. V was pared by 4 bases and J by 0 bases, with 3 bases of the junction left unmatched. The CDR3 contains 15 residues. The CDR3 loop is CASSVRESSYNEQFF. The CDR3 region has the DNA TGTGCCAGCAGTGTGCGGGAGAGCTCCTACAATGAGCAGTTCTTC.

In regard to this clone: The identical CDR3 is also encoded by other nucleotide sequences in the sample. The V gene is TRBV5-6, the J gene TRBJ1-4; no reliable D call. The V and J ends lost 5 bases and 8 bases respectively, with 16 bases between them. This CDR3 spans 14 amino acids. Germline V CDR1 and CDR2: SGHDT, YYEEEE. CDR3 amino acids: CASSSTGRGEKLFF. The CDR3 DNA reads TGTGCCAGCAGTTCAACCGGGAGAGGGGAAAAACTGTTTTTT.

The chain links TRBV18 to TRBJ1-4; D gene ambiguous. This CDR3 comprises 13 residues. Per the germline V gene, CDR1 is KGHSH and CDR2 is LQKENI. Between the trimmed V and J ends, which lost 3 bases and 7 bases, there was a span of 9 bases. The CDR3 nucleotides read TGTGCCAGCTCACCTAACAACCGTGAAAAACTGTTTTTT. This codes for CASSPNNREKLFF.

This chain connects TRBV11-2 to TRBJ2-1; TRBD2 matches 10 bases. This CDR3 contains 15 residues. With 5 bases clipped from V and 4 bases from J, the junction kept 5 bases outside the gene matches. Looked up from germline, CDR1 is SGHAT and CDR2 is FQNNGV. The CDR3 reads CASSRLAGGYNEQFF. CDR3 nucleotide sequence: TGTGCCAGCAGCCGACTAGCGGGTGGATACAATGAGCAGTTCTTC.

The table lists this clone with a count of one. This rearrangement joins TRBV7-2 to TRBJ2-5; 7 bases line up with TRBD1. The CDR3 has 14 residues. CDR1 is SGHTA, CDR2 FQGNSA, per germline. Trimming took 2 bases from V and 4 from J; bases not matched to a gene: 4. CDR3 DNA sequence: TGTGCCAGCAGCTTACGAGGGGGCGGAGAGACCCAGTACTTC. As protein: CASSLRGGGETQYF.

This clone was observed a single time. The DNA of the CDR3 is TGTGCCACCAGCACCCGAATGACTAGCGGGATTTACAATGAGCAGTTCTTC. Its translation is CATSTRMTSGIYNEQFF. The V and J genes are TRBV15 and TRBJ2-1, with TRBD2 identical over 11 bases. V lost 4 bases, J lost 4 bases, and 9 bases stayed unmatched. Germline CDR1 and CDR2: LNHNV and YYDKDF (reference sequence). This CDR3 is 17 amino acids long.

The chain employs TRBV25-1 and TRBJ1-2, with D possibly TRBD1 on 5 matching bases. The V and J ends lost 3 bases and 5 bases respectively, with 16 bases between them. Germline V gives CDR1 MGHDK, CDR2 SYGVNS. CDR3 length: 15 amino acids. The CDR3 spells CASSEVGREEYGYTF. The CDR3 nucleotides are TGTGCCAGCAGTGAGGTCGGCAGGGAGGAGTATGGCTACACCTTC.

V and J are TRBV7-9 and TRBJ1-2, with D hard to call. This CDR3 has 16 amino acids. Germline V gives CDR1 SEHNR, CDR2 FQNEAQ (reference sequence). Trimming removed 0 bases from V and 0 bases from J, with 11 bases in between. The CDR3 sequence: CASSLAFGPANYGYTF. The DNA of the CDR3 is TGTGCCAGCAGCTTAGCTTTTGGCCCAGCTAACTATGGCTACACCTTC.

Notes on this clone: Other DNA sequences in the same sample also yield this CDR3. The chain uses TRBV7-2 and TRBJ2-1; 8 bases fit TRBD2. The CDR3 totals 15 residues. Germline CDR1 and CDR2: SGHTA and FQGNSA. J gave up 3 bases and V 5 bases, and 6 bases lay outside the gene matches. The CDR3 DNA follows: TGTGCCAGCAGCCCTCTAGCGGGCAGCTACAATGAGCAGTTCTTC. Translation gives CASSPLAGSYNEQFF.

The V and J genes are TRBV6-4 and TRBJ1-2; possibly TRBD1 for D (6 bases). Germline CDR1 and CDR2: MRHNA and SNTAGT. The CDR3 contains 13 residues. V was pared by 3 bases and J by 2 bases, with 7 bases between. This chain's CDR3 is CASSETGNYGYTF. In DNA form, the CDR3 reads TGTGCCAGCAGTGAAACAGGGAACTATGGCTACACCTTC.

The chain uses TRBV28 and TRBJ2-2; no firm D call. The V end lost 6 bases, the J end lost 5 bases, and 22 bases lay between the germline ends. This CDR3 spans 17 amino acids. Germline loops: CDR1 MDHEN, CDR2 SYDVKM. CDR3 DNA sequence: TGTGCCAGCAGGACTCAGATGACGGTGGATGTAACCGGGGAGCTGTTTTTT. Translated, it gives CASRTQMTVDVTGELFF.

For this clone: The same CDR3 also results from other DNA sequences found in this sample. The chain combines TRBV19 with TRBJ2-3, with 12 bases matching TRBD2. J gave up 5 bases and V 6 bases, and 6 bases lay outside the gene matches. The CDR3 is 15 amino acids. Germline V lookup: CDR1 LNHDA, CDR2 SQIVND (reference sequence). The DNA for the CDR3 is TGTGCCAGTAGCCCTAGCGGGAGGGCCGGAGATACGCAGTATTTT. Its translation is CASSPSGRAGDTQYF.

The rearrangement uses TRBV18 and TRBJ2-3, with D perhaps matching TRBD2 (6 bases). The V and J ends lost 3 bases and 3 bases respectively, with 16 bases between them. Germline lookup yields CDR1 KGHSH and CDR2 LQKENI. This CDR3 region has 16 residues. CDR3 sequence reads: CASSPSMTRGTDTQYF. CDR3 in DNA: TGTGCCAGCTCACCCTCAATGACTAGGGGAACAGATACGCAGTATTTT. Together with reference TRBV18 and TRBJ2-3, the CDR3 gives the full variable domain: NAGVMQNPRHLVRRRGQEARLRCSPMKGHSHVYWYRQLPEEGLKFMVYLQKENIIDESGMPKERFSAEFPKEGPSILRIQQVVRGDSAAYFCASSPSMTRGTDTQYFGPGTRLTVL.

V gene TRBV5-1 combines with J gene TRBJ1-1; D unresolved. This CDR3 spans 13 amino acids. Germline V gene lookup returns CDR1 SGHRS and CDR2 YFSETQ. V dropped 0 bases and J dropped 5 bases, with 8 bases sitting between them. For the CDR3, the DNA is TGCGCCAGCAGCTTGGAGAGGATGACTGAAGCTTTCTTT. This gives the protein CASSLERMTEAFF.

This clone occurred once. Other DNA sequences in this sample translate to the same CDR3. The J gene is TRBJ1-1, the V gene TRBV5-4; perhaps TRBD1 as D (6 bases). CDR1 is SGHNT, CDR2 YYREEE, per germline (reference sequence). CDR3 length: 14 residues. V was pared by 1 base and J by 5 bases, with 12 bases between. The CDR3 sequence: CASSLRGGNTEAFF. Here the CDR3 DNA reads TGTGCCAGCAGCTTGAGGGGGGGCAATACTGAAGCTTTCTTT.

This chain connects TRBV28 to TRBJ2-5, with D perhaps assigned TRBD1 or TRBD2 (6 bases each). Germline V gene lookup returns CDR1 MDHEN and CDR2 SYDVKM. The V gene lost 1 base and the J gene lost 5 bases, with 17 bases spanning the gap. This CDR3 spans 16 amino acids. In DNA form, the CDR3 reads TGTGCCAGCAGTTTATTCGGTACGACTAGGGGGGAGACCCAGTACTTC. Its translation is CASSLFGTTRGETQYF.

The rearrangement uses TRBV27 and TRBJ1-1, with a weak D call TRBD1 (6 bases). The germline V gene encodes CDR1 MNHEY and CDR2 SMNVEV (reference sequence). This CDR3 contains 14 residues. The V end lost 1 base, the J end lost 10 bases, and 16 bases lay between the germline ends. The CDR3 here is CASSLYPPGGAAFF. In nucleotides, the CDR3 is TGTGCCAGCAGTTTATACCCCCCGGGGGGGGCAGCTTTCTTT.

The chain employs TRBV7-6 and TRBJ2-1; either TRBD1 or TRBD2 may fit D (5 bases each). The CDR3 totals 15 residues. Trimming cost V 6 bases and J 5 bases, with 17 bases left between them. Germline CDR1 is SGHVS and CDR2 is FNYEAQ. CDR3 in amino acids: CASSKGSGTHNEQFF. In DNA, the CDR3 is TGTGCCAGCAGTAAGGGGTCAGGGACCCACAATGAGCAGTTCTTC. Drawing the rest from reference TRBV7-6 and TRBJ2-1, the complete variable domain is GAGVSQSPRYKVTKRGQDVALRCDPISGHVSLYWYRQALGQGPEFLTYFNYEAQQDKSGLPNDRFSAERPEGSISTLTIQRTEQRDSAMYRCASSKGSGTHNEQFFGPGTRLTVL.

This rearrangement joins TRBV5-4 to TRBJ1-4; TRBD1 matches at 9 bases. This CDR3 comprises 16 residues. After removal of 4 bases from V and 3 bases from J, the junction contained 7 bases not matched to a gene. The germline V gene has CDR1 SGHNT and CDR2 YYREEE (reference sequence). The CDR3 spells CASSQTGTGSNEKLFF. The CDR3 DNA sequence: TGTGCCAGCAGCCAAACCGGGACAGGGTCTAATGAAAAACTGTTTTTT.

This chain uses TRBV18 with TRBJ1-1, with unresolved D. This CDR3 spans 15 amino acids. Trimming pared 6 bases from V and 1 base from J, leaving 15 bases between. Germline V gene data show CDR1 as KGHSH and CDR2 as LQKENI. The DNA of the CDR3 is TGTGCCAGCTCTCCTACGACTAATAGGAACACTGAAGCTTTCTTT. Encoded protein: CASSPTTNRNTEAFF.

With regard to this clone: Other DNA sequences in the same sample also yield this CDR3. CDR3 in amino acids: CASSLDSTDTQYF. The CDR3 bases are TGTGCCAGCAGCTTGGACAGCACAGATACGCAGTATTTT. The chain recombines TRBV7-8 with TRBJ2-3; D uncertain. CDR3 length: 13 residues. Germline CDR1 is SGHVS and CDR2 is FQNEAQ. V was shortened by 3 bases and J by 0 bases, with 4 bases between the two germline ends.

This chain uses TRBV6-9 with TRBJ2-1, with 10 positions matching TRBD2. Germline CDR1 reads MNHGY; CDR2 reads SVAAGI. The CDR3 length is 16 residues. The J segment lost 6 bases and the V segment lost 2 bases, leaving 7 bases of the junction unmatched. CDR3 DNA: TGTGCCAGCAGTTATCGGCCTAGCGGGAGTCTCAATGAGCAGTTCTTC. Translated, it gives CASSYRPSGSLNEQFF.

The V and J genes are TRBV6-5 and TRBJ2-7; 8 bases are a match to TRBD1. The trim removed 5 bases at V and 4 bases at J, leaving 7 bases unmatched. CDR1 is MNHEY and CDR2 is SVGAGI in the germline V gene. This CDR3 has 14 amino acids. CDR3 in DNA: TGTGCCAGCAGTCGACAGGGACAGGCATACGAGCAGTACTTC. Residues: CASSRQGQAYEQYF.